This TCR beta chain stems from a study of spatial heterogeneity in lung cancer. Study as a whole: More than 9.5 raw reads, on average, carried each unique TCR and UMI combination.

Time point reported: sample taken at primary tumor resection. The sequenced material consisted of unsorted whole RNA from tumor, nontumor lung or frozen PBMC. The cohort: around 77 early-stage, untreated non-small cell lung cancer patients. This clonotype occurred a few times. TCRdb reprocessed the 5' RACE reads with MiXCR, giving one entry per CDR3 protein. The sample contains about 56,000 distinct CDR3 sequences, less than 10% of which appear only once. This clonotype was obtained from a female donor with early-stage non-small cell lung cancer. Sequencing was performed on PBMCs, taken at surgery.

The CDR3 DNA follows: TGCAGTGCCCCGGACAACGCGGGCACTGAAGCTTTCTTT. This encodes CSAPDNAGTEAFF. J is TRBJ1-1 and V is TRBV20-1; maybe TRBD1 (5 bases). CDR1 is DFQATT, CDR2 SNEGSKA, per germline (reference sequence). Trimming cost V 6 bases and J 4 bases, with 15 bases left between them. The CDR3 spans 13 residues.